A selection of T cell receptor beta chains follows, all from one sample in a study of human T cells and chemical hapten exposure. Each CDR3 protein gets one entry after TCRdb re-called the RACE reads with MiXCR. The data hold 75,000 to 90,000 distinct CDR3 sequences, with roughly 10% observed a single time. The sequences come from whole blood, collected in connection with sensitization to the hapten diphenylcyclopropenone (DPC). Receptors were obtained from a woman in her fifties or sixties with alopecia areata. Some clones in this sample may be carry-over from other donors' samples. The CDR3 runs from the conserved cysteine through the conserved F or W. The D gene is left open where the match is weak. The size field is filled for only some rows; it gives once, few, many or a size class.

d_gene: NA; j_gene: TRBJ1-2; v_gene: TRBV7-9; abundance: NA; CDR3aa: CASSLVARGENGYTF; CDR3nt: TGTGCCAGCAGCTTAGTTGCCAGGGGAGAAAATGGCTACACCTTC
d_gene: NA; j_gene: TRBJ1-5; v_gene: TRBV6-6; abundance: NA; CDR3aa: CASSPQLGRTRDISNQPQHF; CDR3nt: TGTGCCAGCAGCCCCCAGCTCGGTAGGACACGCGACATTAGCAATCAGCCCCAGCATTTT
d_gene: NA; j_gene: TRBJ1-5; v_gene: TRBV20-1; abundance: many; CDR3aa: CSARRQNQPQHF; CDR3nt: TGCAGTGCTAGGCGACAAAATCAGCCCCAGCATTTT
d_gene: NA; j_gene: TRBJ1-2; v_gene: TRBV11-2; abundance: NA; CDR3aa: CASSSVQGYGYTF; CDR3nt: TGTGCCAGCAGCTCGGTGCAGGGGTATGGCTACACCTTC
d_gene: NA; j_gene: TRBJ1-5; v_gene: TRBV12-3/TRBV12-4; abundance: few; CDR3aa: CASNLDAGRPQHF; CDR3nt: TGTGCCAGCAACCTGGACGCGGGTAGGCCCCAGCATTTT
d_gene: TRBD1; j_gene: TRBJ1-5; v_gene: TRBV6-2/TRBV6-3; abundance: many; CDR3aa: CASNGGQGNQPQHF; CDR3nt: TGTGCCAGCAATGGGGGACAGGGAAATCAGCCCCAGCATTTT
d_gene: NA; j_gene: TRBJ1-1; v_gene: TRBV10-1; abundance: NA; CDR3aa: CASSSELNTEAFF; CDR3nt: TGCGCCAGCAGTTCTGAATTGAACACTGAAGCTTTCTTT
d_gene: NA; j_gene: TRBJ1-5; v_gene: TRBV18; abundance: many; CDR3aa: CASQGGAGDQPQHF; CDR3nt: TGTGCCAGCCAAGGTGGGGCAGGGGATCAGCCCCAGCATTTT
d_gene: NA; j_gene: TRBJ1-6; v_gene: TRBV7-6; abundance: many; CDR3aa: CASSPYVDFSSYNSPLHF; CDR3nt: TGTGCCAGCAGCCCTTATGTAGACTTCAGCTCCTATAATTCACCCCTCCACTTT
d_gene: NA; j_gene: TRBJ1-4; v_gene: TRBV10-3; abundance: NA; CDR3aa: CAIGREGEKLFF; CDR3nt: TGTGCCATCGGCAGAGAAGGGGAAAAACTGTTTTTT
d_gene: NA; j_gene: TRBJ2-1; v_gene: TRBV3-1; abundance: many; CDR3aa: CASSQRQDSPYNEQFF; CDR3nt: TGTGCCAGCAGCCAAAGACAGGACAGCCCGTACAATGAGCAGTTCTTC
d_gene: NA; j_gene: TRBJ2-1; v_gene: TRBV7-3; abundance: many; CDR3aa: CASSPRQGSIFF; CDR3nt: TGTGCCAGCAGCCCCCGGCAGGGTTCTATATTCTTC
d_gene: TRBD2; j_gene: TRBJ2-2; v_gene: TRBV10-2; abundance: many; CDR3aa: CAFTPGGPGTGELFF; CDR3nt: TGCGCCTTTACGCCGGGGGGGCCGGGCACCGGGGAGCTGTTTTTT
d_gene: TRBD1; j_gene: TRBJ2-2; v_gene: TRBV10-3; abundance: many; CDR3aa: CAMGTGVTGELFF; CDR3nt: TGTGCCATGGGGACAGGGGTAACCGGGGAGCTGTTTTTT
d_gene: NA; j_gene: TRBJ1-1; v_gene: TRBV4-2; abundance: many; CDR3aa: CASSQDPQMNTEAFF; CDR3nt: TGTGCCAGCAGCCAAGACCCGCAAATGAACACTGAAGCTTTCTTT
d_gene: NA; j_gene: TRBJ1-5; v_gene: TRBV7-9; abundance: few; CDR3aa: CASSSDLSNQPQHF; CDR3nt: TGTGCCAGCAGCTCCGACCTTAGCAATCAGCCCCAGCATTTT
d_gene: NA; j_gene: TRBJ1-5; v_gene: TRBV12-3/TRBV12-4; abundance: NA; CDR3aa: CASSFGGLGQPQHF; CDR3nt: TGTGCCAGCAGTTTTGGGGGGCTGGGTCAGCCCCAGCATTTT
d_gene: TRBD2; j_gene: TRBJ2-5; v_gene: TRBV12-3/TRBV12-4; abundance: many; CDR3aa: CASSRSSGGQETQYF; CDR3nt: TGTGCCAGCAGTAGGAGTAGCGGGGGCCAAGAGACCCAGTACTTC
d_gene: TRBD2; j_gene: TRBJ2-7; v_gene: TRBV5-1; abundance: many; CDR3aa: CASSRLAGVVYEQYF; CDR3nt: TGCGCCAGCAGTCGACTAGCGGGGGTTGTCTACGAGCAGTACTTC
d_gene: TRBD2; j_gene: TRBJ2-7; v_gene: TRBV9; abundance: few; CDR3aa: CASSEGSGETYEQYF; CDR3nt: TGTGCCAGCAGCGAGGGTAGCGGGGAGACCTACGAGCAGTACTTC
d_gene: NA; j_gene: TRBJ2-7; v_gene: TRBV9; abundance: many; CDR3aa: CASSAYIRERSYEQYF; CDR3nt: TGTGCCAGCAGCGCCTATATCAGGGAGAGGTCCTACGAGCAGTACTTC
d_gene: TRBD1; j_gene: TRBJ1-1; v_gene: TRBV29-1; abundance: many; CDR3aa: CSIRTGLNLVNTEAFF; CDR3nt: TGCAGCATCAGGACAGGCCTAAACCTAGTGAACACTGAAGCTTTCTTT